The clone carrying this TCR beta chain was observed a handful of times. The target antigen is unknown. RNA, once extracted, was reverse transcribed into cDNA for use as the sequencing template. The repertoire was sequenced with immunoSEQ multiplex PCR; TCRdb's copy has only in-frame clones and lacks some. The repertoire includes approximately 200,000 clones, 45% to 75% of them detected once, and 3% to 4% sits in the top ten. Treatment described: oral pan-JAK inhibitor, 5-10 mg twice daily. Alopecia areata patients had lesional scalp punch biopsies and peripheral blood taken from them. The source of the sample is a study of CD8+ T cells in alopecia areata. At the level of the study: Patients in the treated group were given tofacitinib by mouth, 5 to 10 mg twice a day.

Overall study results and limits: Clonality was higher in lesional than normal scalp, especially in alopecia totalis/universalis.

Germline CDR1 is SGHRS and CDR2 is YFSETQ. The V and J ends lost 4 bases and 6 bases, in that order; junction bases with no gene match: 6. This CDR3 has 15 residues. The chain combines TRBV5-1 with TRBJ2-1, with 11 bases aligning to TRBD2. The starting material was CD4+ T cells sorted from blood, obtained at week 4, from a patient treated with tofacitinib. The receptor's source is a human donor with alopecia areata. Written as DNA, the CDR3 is TGCGCCAGCAGCATACTAGCGGGGGATCTCAATGAGCAGTTCTTC. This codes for CASSILAGDLNEQFF. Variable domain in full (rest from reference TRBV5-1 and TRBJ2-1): KAGVTQTPRYLIKTRGQQVTLSCSPISGHRSVSWYQQTPGQGLQFLFEYFSETQRNKGNFPGRFSGRQFSNSRSEMNVSTLELGDSALYLCASSILAGDLNEQFFGPGTRLTVL.